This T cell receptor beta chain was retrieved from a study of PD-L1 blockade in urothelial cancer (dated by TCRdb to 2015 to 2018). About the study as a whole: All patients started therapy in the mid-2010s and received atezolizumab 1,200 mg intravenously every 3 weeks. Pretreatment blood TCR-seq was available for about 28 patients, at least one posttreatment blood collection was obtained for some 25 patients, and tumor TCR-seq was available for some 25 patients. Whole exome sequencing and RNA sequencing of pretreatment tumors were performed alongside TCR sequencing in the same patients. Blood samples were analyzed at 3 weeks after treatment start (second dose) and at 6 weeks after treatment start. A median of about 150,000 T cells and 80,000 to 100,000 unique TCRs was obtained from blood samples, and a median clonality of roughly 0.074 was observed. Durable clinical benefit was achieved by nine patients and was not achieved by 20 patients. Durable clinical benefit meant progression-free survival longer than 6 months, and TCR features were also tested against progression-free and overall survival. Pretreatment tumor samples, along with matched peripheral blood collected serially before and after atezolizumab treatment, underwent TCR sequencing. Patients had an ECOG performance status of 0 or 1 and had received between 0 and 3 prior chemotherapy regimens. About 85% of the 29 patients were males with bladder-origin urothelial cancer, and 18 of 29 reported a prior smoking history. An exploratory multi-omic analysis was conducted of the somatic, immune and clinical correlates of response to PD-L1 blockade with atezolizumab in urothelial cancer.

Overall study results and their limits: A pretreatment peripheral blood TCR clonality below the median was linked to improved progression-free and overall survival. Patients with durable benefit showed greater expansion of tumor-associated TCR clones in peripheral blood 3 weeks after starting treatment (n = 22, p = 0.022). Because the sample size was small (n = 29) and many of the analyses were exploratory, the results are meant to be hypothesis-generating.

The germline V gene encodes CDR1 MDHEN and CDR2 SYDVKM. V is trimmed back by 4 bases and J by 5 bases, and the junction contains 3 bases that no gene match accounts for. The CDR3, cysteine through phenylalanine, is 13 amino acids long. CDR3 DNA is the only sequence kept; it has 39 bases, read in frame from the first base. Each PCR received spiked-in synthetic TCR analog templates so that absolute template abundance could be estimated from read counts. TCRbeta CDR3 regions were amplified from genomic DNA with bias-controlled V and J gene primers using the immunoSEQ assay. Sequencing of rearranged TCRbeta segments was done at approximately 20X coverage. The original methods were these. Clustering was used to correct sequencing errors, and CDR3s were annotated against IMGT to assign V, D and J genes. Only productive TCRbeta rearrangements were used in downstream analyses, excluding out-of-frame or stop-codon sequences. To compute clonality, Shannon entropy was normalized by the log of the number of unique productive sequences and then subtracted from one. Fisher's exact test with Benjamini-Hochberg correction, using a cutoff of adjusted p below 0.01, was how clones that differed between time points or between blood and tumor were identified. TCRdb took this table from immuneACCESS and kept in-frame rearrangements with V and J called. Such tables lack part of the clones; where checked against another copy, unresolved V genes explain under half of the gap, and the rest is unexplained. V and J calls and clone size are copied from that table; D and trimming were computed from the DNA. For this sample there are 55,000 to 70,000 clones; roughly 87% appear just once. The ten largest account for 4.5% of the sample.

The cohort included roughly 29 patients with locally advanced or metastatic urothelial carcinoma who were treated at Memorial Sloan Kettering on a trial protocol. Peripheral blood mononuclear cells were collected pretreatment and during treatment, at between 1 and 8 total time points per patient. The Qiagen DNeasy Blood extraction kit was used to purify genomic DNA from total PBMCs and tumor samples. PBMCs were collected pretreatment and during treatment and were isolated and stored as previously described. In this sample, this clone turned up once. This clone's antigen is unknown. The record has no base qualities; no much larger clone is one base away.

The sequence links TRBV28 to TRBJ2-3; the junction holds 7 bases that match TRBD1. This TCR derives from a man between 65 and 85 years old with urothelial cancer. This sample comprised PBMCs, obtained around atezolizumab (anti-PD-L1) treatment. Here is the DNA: TGTGCCAGCAGTTCGGGACAGCTAGATACGCAGTATTTT. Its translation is CASSSGQLDTQYF.